This TCR beta chain was sequenced during a study of T cell responses to AZD1222 COVID-19 vaccine. General study findings and limits: Close to half of all spike-specific TCRs reportedly target regions of the variants that are unmutated. Donors in the cohort were predominantly white British and more often female, and clonal diversity was possibly underestimated.

Generated by immunoSEQ multiplex PCR, the TCRdb table keeps only in-frame clones and is missing some. The sample has some 90,000 clones; roughly 85% are singletons. Points on this clone: Its antigen is as yet unknown.

V lost 7 bases to trimming and J lost 2 bases; unmatched junction nucleotides: 7. From germline, CDR1 is LNHDA and CDR2 SQIVND (reference sequence). This CDR3 has 15 residues. Sequencing was performed on peripheral blood, taken on day 0 of AZD1222 vaccination. This receptor was identified in an adult in good health. The chain joins TRBV19 to TRBJ1-5, with TRBD1 identical over 8 bases. CDR3 nucleotide sequence: TGTGCCAGTAACCCAGCGACAGGGGGCAATCAGCCCCAGCATTTT. Its translation is CASNPATGGNQPQHF.